This T cell receptor beta chain is drawn from a study of T cells in Graves' hyperthyroidism and ophthalmopathy. This clonotype has a handful of counts. Each diagnosis drew on symptoms, thyroxine, TRAb, thyroid ultrasound and orbital computed tomography findings. Researchers took RNA transcripts and amplified the TCR beta CDR3 regions from them. HTBI primers were used for first-round RT-PCR of the TCR CDR3. MiXCR, run by TCRdb on the multiplex PCR reads, gives a single entry per CDR3 protein. The top ten clones hold around 19% of a sample with about 560,000 distinct CDR3 sequences, 16% of them seen once. This CDR3 is 17 amino acids long. The V gene lost 1 base and the J gene lost 2 bases, with 17 bases spanning the gap. CDR1 is KGHSH and CDR2 is LQKENI in the germline V gene.

The genes are TRBV18 and TRBJ1-2, with D possibly being TRBD1 (5 bases). This TCR was recovered from a woman aged 18-29 years with Graves' hyperthyroidism. The sequenced sample consisted of blood. CDR3 nucleotides: TGTGCCAGCTCACCACTGGGACGTCTGGGAGGCAACTATGGCTACACCTTC. This gives the protein CASSPLGRLGGNYGYTF.